The 15 T cell receptor beta chains reported below all come from one sample, sequenced in a study of identifying expanded T cells in peripheral blood. Produced via immunoSEQ multiplex PCR; TCRdb's table is partial and in-frame only. The table shows about 89,000 clones, with about nine tenths occurring only once. The specimen was blood. Every receptor here comes from a person aged 18-69 years in good health.

V and J are TRBV7-7 and TRBJ2-5, with 8 bases lining up with TRBD2. The CDR3 extends over 15 amino acids. With V trimmed by 5 bases and J by 7 bases, 12 bases remained unmatched. Germline CDR1 SSHAT, CDR2 FNYEAQ (reference sequence). This CDR3 is CASSPTAGELVTQYF. CDR3 DNA: TGTGCCAGCAGCCCCACAGCGGGGGAGTTGGTGACCCAGTACTTC.

The chain recombines TRBV29-1 with TRBJ1-6, with D possibly TRBD1 on 6 matching bases. CDR3 length: 13 amino acids. The V gene lost 4 bases and the J gene lost 4 bases, with 8 bases spanning the gap. The V gene's germline CDR1 is SQVTM and CDR2 ANQGSEA. CDR3 in amino acids: CSVGRGYNSPLHF. CDR3 nucleotides: TGCAGCGTTGGCAGGGGATATAATTCACCCCTCCACTTT.

The CDR3 nucleotides read TGTGCCAGCAGTTTATCACGGAGGAACACTGAAGCTTTCTTT. Amino acid sequence: CASSLSRRNTEAFF. The chain recombines TRBV28 with TRBJ1-1; D is unclear. With 1 base removed from V and 1 base from J, the gap between germline ends came to 7 bases. There are 14 residues in the CDR3. Germline CDR1 MDHEN, CDR2 SYDVKM.

The rearrangement uses TRBV7-3 and TRBJ2-3; the D is unclear. V dropped 5 bases and J dropped 0 bases, with 18 bases sitting between them. Per germline, CDR1 SGHTA and CDR2 FQGTGA. This CDR3 is built from 17 residues. The DNA of the CDR3 is TGTGCCAGCAGCCTTTTTTCGATGGGCGGAAGCACAGATACGCAGTATTTT. It encodes CASSLFSMGGSTDTQYF.

The chain uses TRBV7-3 and TRBJ2-2; the D is unclear. CDR1 is SGHTA and CDR2 is FQGTGA in the germline V gene. Trimming pared 1 base from V and 6 bases from J, leaving 6 bases between. The CDR3 is made up of 13 amino acids. The CDR3 nucleotides are TGTGCCAGCAGCTTAATAAGGGCCGGGGAGCTGTTTTTT. Its protein product is CASSLIRAGELFF.

This clone was picked up one time. The chain is built from TRBV7-9 and TRBJ2-7; TRBD2 matches at 8 bases. V shed 5 bases, J shed 2 bases, and the junction held 14 bases outside the gene matches. The CDR3 contains 17 residues. Per germline, CDR1 SEHNR and CDR2 FQNEAQ (reference sequence). CDR3 in DNA: TGTGCCAGCAGCCAAGGGCCTATAGCGGGGAGTACCTACGAGCAGTACTTC. Translated, it gives CASSQGPIAGSTYEQYF. Full variable domain (outside the CDR3, taken from reference TRBV7-9 and TRBJ2-7): DTGVSQNPRHKITKRGQNVTFRCDPISEHNRLYWYRQTLGQGPEFLTYFQNEAQLEKSRLLSDRFSAERPKGSFSTLEIQRTEQGDSAMYLCASSQGPIAGSTYEQYFGPGTRLTVT.

The rearrangement joins TRBV5-5 to TRBJ2-5, with 8 bases identical to TRBD2. V trimming: 2 bases; J trimming: 4 bases; junction bases outside the gene matches: 4. The V gene's germline CDR1 is SGHKS and CDR2 YYEKEE (reference sequence). The CDR3 loop spans 14 amino acids. For the CDR3, the DNA is TGTGCCAGCAGCTTTAGCGGGGCCCGAGAGACCCAGTACTTC. Amino acids: CASSFSGARETQYF.

The chain employs TRBV28 and TRBJ2-2; no clear D. This CDR3 has 12 residues. Trimming cost V 10 bases and J 4 bases, with 10 bases left between them. Per germline, CDR1 MDHEN and CDR2 SYDVKM. The CDR3 sequence: CATHRSTGELFF. The CDR3 nucleotides are TGTGCCACACACAGATCCACCGGGGAGCTGTTTTTT.

The chain joins TRBV6-4 to TRBJ2-3; 10 bases align to TRBD1. CDR1 and CDR2 (germline): MRHNA, SNTAGT. With V trimmed by 4 bases and J by 3 bases, 7 bases remained unmatched. The CDR3 covers 16 residues. CDR3 coding DNA: TGTGCCAGCAGTGCAGGGACAGGGGACGGTACAGATACGCAGTATTTT. Its translation: CASSAGTGDGTDTQYF.

The chain couples TRBV21-1 to TRBJ1-5. TRBV21-1 is given as a pseudogene. The CDR3 contains 15 residues. The CDR3 loop is CASSKENTRNQPQHF. CDR3 DNA sequence: TGTGCCAGCAGCAAAGAAAACACGAGGAATCAGCCCCAGCATTTT.

The rearrangement links TRBV7-2 to TRBJ2-1; 7 nucleotides line up with TRBD2. Germline V gene sequence: CDR1 SGHTA, CDR2 FQGNSA. Germline trimming cut 4 bases from V and 3 bases from J; bases unmatched to any gene: 6. CDR3 length equals 15 residues. CDR3 sequence (DNA): TGTGCCAGCAGCTACAAGGCGGGGGACTACAATGAGCAGTTCTTC. Translated: CASSYKAGDYNEQFF.

The V and J genes are TRBV6-6 and TRBJ2-1, with TRBD2 matching over 9 bases. The CDR3 length is 14 residues. Germline CDR1 MNHNY, CDR2 SVGAGI (reference sequence). V shed 2 bases, J shed 14 bases, and the junction held 10 bases outside the gene matches. The DNA of the CDR3 is TGTGCCAGCAGTTACCCCGGTGCGGCGGGAGGGGAGTTCTTC. Translated: CASSYPGAAGGEFF.

The chain has TRBV9 and TRBJ1-5; maybe TRBD1 (6 bases). Trimming cost V 0 bases and J 5 bases, with 27 bases left between them. The CDR3 runs 20 residues. The V gene's germline CDR1 is SGDLS and CDR2 YYNGEE. The CDR3 loop is CASSVGPTWVGFGGDQPQHF. Here the CDR3 DNA reads TGTGCCAGCAGCGTAGGGCCGACGTGGGTAGGGTTCGGGGGCGATCAGCCCCAGCATTTT.

The chain recombines TRBV4-1 with TRBJ2-7; no clear D gene. The CDR3 contains 15 residues. V was pared by 0 bases and J by 1 base, with 10 bases between. CDR1 and CDR2 from the germline V gene are MGHRA and YSYEKL. The CDR3 reads CASSQDSGTSYEQYF. The DNA of the CDR3 is TGCGCCAGCAGCCAAGATAGTGGAACTTCCTACGAGCAGTACTTC.

This clone occurred once. The chain employs TRBV6-4 and TRBJ1-5; TRBD1 is a possible D gene (6 bases). Germline V gives CDR1 MRHNA, CDR2 SNTAGT. The CDR3 loop spans 13 amino acids. Trimming stripped 6 bases from V and 3 bases from J, with 9 bases between. The DNA of the CDR3 is TGTGCCAGCAGCAGGACAGCCAATCAGCCCCAGCATTTT. Translated, it gives CASSRTANQPQHF.